This T cell receptor (beta chain) was identified in a study of blood T cell repertoires in COVID-19. This table comes from immunoSEQ multiplex PCR, and its TCRdb copy is limited to in-frame clones, with some not included. The profile shows about 200,000 clones, around 89% of them singletons. This CDR3 is 16 amino acids long. V trimming: 0 bases; J trimming: 7 bases; junction bases outside the gene matches: 7. From germline, CDR1 is SGDLS and CDR2 YYNGEE. The V gene is TRBV9, the J gene TRBJ2-2; 9 positions agree with TRBD1. The TCR comes from a man aged 35 to 55 with active or convalescent COVID-19. Sequences were obtained from peripheral blood. The DNA of the CDR3 is TGTGCCAGCAGCGTAGTTGGGACAGGGTTTATCGGGGAGCTGTTTTTT. This sequence encodes CASSVVGTGFIGELFF.